The T cell receptor beta chain described here comes from a study of blood T cell repertoires in COVID-19. The wider study: Sources were T cells, B-cell-depleted T cells, or PBMCs; the material itself was cDNA or gDNA.

The Seattle patients joined while their infection was active and were tracked longitudinally afterward. This CDR3 is 16 amino acids long. CDR1 is KGHSH, CDR2 LQKENI, per germline. V was clipped by 3 bases and J by 2 bases; unmatched bases: 7. Clones were sequenced by immunoSEQ multiplex PCR, and TCRdb holds only the in-frame ones, with some missing. The sample has roughly 200,000 clones; 84% are singletons. V gene TRBV18 combines with J gene TRBJ2-1; the match to TRBD1 covers 7 bases. Sequencing was carried out using peripheral blood. This TCR was recovered from a woman older than 75 with COVID-19, enrolled during active disease. The CDR3 loop is CASSPVPGQTYNEQFF. The CDR3 DNA reads as TGTGCCAGCTCACCGGTACCGGGACAGACCTACAATGAGCAGTTCTTC.